Listed below are T cell receptor beta chains from one sample, sequenced in a study of technical replicates of blood from several donors. TCRdb's table, derived via immunoSEQ multiplex PCR, lists solely in-frame clones and lacks some. Among roughly 80,000 clones, approximately 94% were seen once, and the ten largest hold roughly 0.37%. Sequences were obtained from T cells isolated from PBMCs. These receptors came from a human donor in good health. Each CDR3 is given with its conserved first and last residue. Each record gives: D gene, V gene, J gene, clone size, CDR3 DNA, CDR3 protein. A D gene is named only where the DNA matches it firmly. The size of a clone is reported for some rows only, either as once, few or many, or as a class for expanded clones.

D gene: -
V gene: TRBV6-5
J gene: TRBJ1-5
clone size: -
CDR3 DNA: TGTGCCAGCAGTTACTCTGGCAGGGTCAAGCCCCAGCATTTT
CDR3 protein: CASSYSGRVKPQHF

D gene: TRBD1
V gene: TRBV25-1
J gene: TRBJ1-5
clone size: -
CDR3 DNA: TGTGCCAGCAGCTGGACAGGGAGGGAGCCCCAGCATTTT
CDR3 protein: CASSWTGREPQHF

D gene: -
V gene: TRBV28
J gene: TRBJ2-3
clone size: -
CDR3 DNA: TGTGCCAGCGGAGGCTTCACAGATACGCAGTATTTT
CDR3 protein: CASGGFTDTQYF

D gene: -
V gene: TRBV27
J gene: TRBJ2-1
clone size: -
CDR3 DNA: TGTGCCAGCAGTTCCAGCTCCTACAATGAGCAGTTCTTC
CDR3 protein: CASSSSSYNEQFF

D gene: -
V gene: TRBV15
J gene: TRBJ2-7
clone size: -
CDR3 DNA: TGTGCCACCAGCACTAATCAGGGGTCCCTCTACGAGCAGTACTTC
CDR3 protein: CATSTNQGSLYEQYF

D gene: TRBD1
V gene: TRBV28
J gene: TRBJ2-7
clone size: -
CDR3 DNA: TGTGCCAGCAGGCCTCAGACAGGGTACTACGAGCAGTACTTC
CDR3 protein: CASRPQTGYYEQYF

D gene: -
V gene: TRBV7-2
J gene: TRBJ2-7
clone size: -
CDR3 DNA: TGTGCCAGCAGCTCTTTTGCAGCCTACGAGCAGTACTTC
CDR3 protein: CASSSFAAYEQYF

D gene: -
V gene: TRBV11-2
J gene: TRBJ1-5
clone size: -
CDR3 DNA: TGTGCCAGCAGCTCTTATAGCAATCAGCCCCAGCATTTT
CDR3 protein: CASSSYSNQPQHF

D gene: -
V gene: TRBV19
J gene: TRBJ2-4
clone size: -
CDR3 DNA: TGTGCCAGTAGTACCTCGGGACTGAGGAACATTCAGTACTTC
CDR3 protein: CASSTSGLRNIQYF

D gene: TRBD1
V gene: TRBV6-5
J gene: TRBJ2-7
clone size: -
CDR3 DNA: TGTGCCAGCAGCTTGGGACAGGGAAGCCACGAGCAGTACTTC
CDR3 protein: CASSLGQGSHEQYF

D gene: -
V gene: TRBV4-1
J gene: TRBJ1-4
clone size: -
CDR3 DNA: TGCGCCAGCAGCCAATCGTACCAAGGAGAAGATGAAAAACTGTTTTTT
CDR3 protein: CASSQSYQGEDEKLFF

D gene: -
V gene: TRBV27
J gene: TRBJ1-2
clone size: -
CDR3 DNA: TGTGCCAGCAGTGAGACAGGACACTATGGCTACACCTTC
CDR3 protein: CASSETGHYGYTF

D gene: TRBD2
V gene: TRBV7-2
J gene: TRBJ2-1
clone size: -
CDR3 DNA: TGTGCCAGCAGCTTGACTAGCGGGAAACTGCAGTTCTTC
CDR3 protein: CASSLTSGKLQFF

D gene: -
V gene: TRBV28
J gene: TRBJ2-7
clone size: once
CDR3 DNA: TGTGCCACAAAAACAAACGAGCAGTACTTC
CDR3 protein: CATKTNEQYF

D gene: TRBD1
V gene: TRBV9
J gene: TRBJ1-1
clone size: -
CDR3 DNA: TGTGCCAGCAGCGTTGGACAGGGACTAATGAACACTGAAGCTTTCTTT
CDR3 protein: CASSVGQGLMNTEAFF

D gene: TRBD1
V gene: TRBV19
J gene: TRBJ2-1
clone size: -
CDR3 DNA: TGTGCCAGTAGCGAACCGGGACAGGGTTACTACAATGAGCAGTTCTTC
CDR3 protein: CASSEPGQGYYNEQFF

D gene: TRBD1
V gene: TRBV4-3
J gene: TRBJ2-7
clone size: -
CDR3 DNA: TGCGCCAGCAGCCATCGACAGGGGAGCTCCTACGAGCAGTACTTC
CDR3 protein: CASSHRQGSSYEQYF

D gene: -
V gene: TRBV4-1
J gene: TRBJ1-1
clone size: few
CDR3 DNA: TGCGCCAGCAGCCAAAAGACAGTGAACACTGAAGCTTTCTTT
CDR3 protein: CASSQKTVNTEAFF

D gene: TRBD2
V gene: TRBV28
J gene: TRBJ2-5
clone size: -
CDR3 DNA: TGTGCCAGCAGTTCGGCGGGAGGGAAGGAAAGAGAGACCCAGTACTTC
CDR3 protein: CASSSAGGKERETQYF

D gene: -
V gene: TRBV6-4
J gene: TRBJ2-1
clone size: -
CDR3 DNA: TGTGCCAGTTCGCGTGTTAGCGGTTCCTACAATGAGCAGTTCTTC
CDR3 protein: CASSRVSGSYNEQFF

D gene: -
V gene: TRBV7-9
J gene: TRBJ2-5
clone size: -
CDR3 DNA: TGTGCCAGCAGCCGGGTTAGGAGACCCCAAGAGACCCAGTACTTC
CDR3 protein: CASSRVRRPQETQYF

D gene: -
V gene: TRBV29-1
J gene: TRBJ1-1
clone size: few
CDR3 DNA: TGCAGCGTCGAAGACAATCCCTATGAAGCTTTCTTT
CDR3 protein: CSVEDNPYEAFF

D gene: TRBD2
V gene: TRBV9
J gene: TRBJ2-3
clone size: -
CDR3 DNA: TGTGCCAGCAGCCGAACTAGCGGACTCACAGATACGCAGTATTTT
CDR3 protein: CASSRTSGLTDTQYF

D gene: -
V gene: TRBV30
J gene: TRBJ2-7
clone size: -
CDR3 DNA: TGTGCCTGGACCGGGACTAGGGGGCTCTCCTCCTACGAGCAGTACTTC
CDR3 protein: CAWTGTRGLSSYEQYF

D gene: -
V gene: TRBV6-1
J gene: TRBJ2-7
clone size: -
CDR3 DNA: TGTGCCAGTAGGGGACAAAGAATCGAGCAGTACTTC
CDR3 protein: CASRGQRIEQYF

D gene: -
V gene: TRBV28
J gene: TRBJ1-4
clone size: -
CDR3 DNA: TGTGCCAGCAGTTTATTACGAGGGAACAGAGCTAATGAAAAACTGTTTTTT
CDR3 protein: CASSLLRGNRANEKLFF

D gene: TRBD2
V gene: TRBV7-9
J gene: TRBJ2-5
clone size: once
CDR3 DNA: TGTGCCAGCGGCAGACTAGCGGGAGGCCCCCAAGAGACCCAGTACTTC
CDR3 protein: CASGRLAGGPQETQYF

D gene: -
V gene: TRBV6-1
J gene: TRBJ2-3
clone size: -
CDR3 DNA: TGTGCCAGCAGTGATTGGTCAGTGGATACGCAGTATTTT
CDR3 protein: CASSDWSVDTQYF

D gene: -
V gene: TRBV19
J gene: TRBJ2-1
clone size: -
CDR3 DNA: TGTGCCAGTAGTATAGGACAGTACAATGAGCAGTTCTTC
CDR3 protein: CASSIGQYNEQFF

D gene: -
V gene: TRBV28
J gene: TRBJ2-3
clone size: -
CDR3 DNA: TGTGCCAGCAGTTTACCGAGCGGGAGCACAGATACGCAGTATTTT
CDR3 protein: CASSLPSGSTDTQYF

D gene: TRBD2
V gene: TRBV9
J gene: TRBJ2-3
clone size: -
CDR3 DNA: TGTGCCAGCAGCGCCCCAAGAAGGGCTAGCGGGAGTTTGACAGATACGCAGTATTTT
CDR3 protein: CASSAPRRASGSLTDTQYF

D gene: -
V gene: TRBV2
J gene: TRBJ1-2
clone size: -
CDR3 DNA: TGTGCCAGCAGTACAGGCCTATCCGATGGCTACACCTTC
CDR3 protein: CASSTGLSDGYTF

D gene: TRBD2
V gene: TRBV11-2
J gene: TRBJ2-2
clone size: -
CDR3 DNA: TGTGCCAGCAGCTTACTAGCGGGAGGTTTGACGGGGGAGCTGTTTTTT
CDR3 protein: CASSLLAGGLTGELFF

D gene: -
V gene: TRBV6-5
J gene: TRBJ1-1
clone size: -
CDR3 DNA: TGTGCCAGCAGTTATCCAGGGGCGTGGAACCGCACTGAAGCTTTCTTT
CDR3 protein: CASSYPGAWNRTEAFF

D gene: -
V gene: TRBV4-1
J gene: TRBJ2-3
clone size: -
CDR3 DNA: TGCGCCAGCAGCCATAGACTAGATAACAGAGATACGCAGTATTTT
CDR3 protein: CASSHRLDNRDTQYF

D gene: TRBD1
V gene: TRBV6-5
J gene: TRBJ2-7
clone size: -
CDR3 DNA: TGTGCCAGCAGACCCCGCGGGACAGGGCATATCGAGCAGTACTTC
CDR3 protein: CASRPRGTGHIEQYF

D gene: -
V gene: TRBV28
J gene: TRBJ2-7
clone size: -
CDR3 DNA: TGTGCCAGCAGTCCCTTATACTACGAGCAGTACTTC
CDR3 protein: CASSPLYYEQYF

D gene: TRBD2
V gene: TRBV9
J gene: TRBJ2-3
clone size: once
CDR3 DNA: TGTGCCAGCAGCCAAGCGGGAGGCACAGATACGCAGTATTTT
CDR3 protein: CASSQAGGTDTQYF